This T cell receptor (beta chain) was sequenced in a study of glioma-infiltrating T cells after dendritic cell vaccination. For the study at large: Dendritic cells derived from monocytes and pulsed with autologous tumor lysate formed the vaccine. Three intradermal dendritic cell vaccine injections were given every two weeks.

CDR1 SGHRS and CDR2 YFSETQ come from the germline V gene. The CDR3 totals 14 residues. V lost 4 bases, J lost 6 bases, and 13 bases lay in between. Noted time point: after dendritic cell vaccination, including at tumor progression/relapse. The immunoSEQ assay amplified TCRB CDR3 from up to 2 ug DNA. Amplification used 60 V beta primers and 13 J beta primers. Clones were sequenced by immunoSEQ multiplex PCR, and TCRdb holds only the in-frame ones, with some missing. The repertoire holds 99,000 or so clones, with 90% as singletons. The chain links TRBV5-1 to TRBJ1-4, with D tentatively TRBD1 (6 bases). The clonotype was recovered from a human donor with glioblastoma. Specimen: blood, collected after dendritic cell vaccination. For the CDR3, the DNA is TGCGCCAGCAGCCCGGGGGGCAGGGATGAAAAACTGTTTTTT. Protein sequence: CASSPGGRDEKLFF.